Shown below are 5 T cell receptor beta chains from a single sample sequenced in a study of Ad26.COV2.S vaccination and SARS-CoV-2 variants. Profiling relied on immunoSEQ multiplex PCR, and the TCRdb table lists in-frame clones only, not all of them. The repertoire includes roughly 700,000 clones, 70% to 90% of them detected once, and about 1.5% sits in the top ten. The treatment here: some 19 received Ad26.COV2.S at low or high dose, single or two shots; several received placebo; per-sample allocation not given. Repertoires come from day 63 after the first vaccine or placebo injection. This specimen consisted of peripheral blood, obtained in a trial of Ad26.COV2.S vaccine versus placebo. The source of these receptors is a person between 18 and 65 years old who received the Ad26.COV2.S COVID-19 vaccine or a placebo.

V gene TRBV15 combines with J gene TRBJ2-3; D is uncertain. The CDR3 consists of 14 residues. Looked up from germline, CDR1 is LNHNV and CDR2 is YYDKDF (reference sequence). V was clipped by 1 base and J by 2 bases, with 7 bases between them. The CDR3: CATSRGGDTDTQYF. CDR3 in DNA: TGTGCCACCAGCAGAGGTGGGGACACAGATACGCAGTATTTT. The whole variable domain, filled in from reference TRBV15 and TRBJ2-3, reads DAMVIQNPRYQVTQFGKPVTLSCSQTLNHNVMYWYQQKSSQAPKLLFHYYDKDFNNEADTPDNFQSRRPNTSFCFLDIRSPGLGDTAMYLCATSRGGDTDTQYFGPGTRLTVL.

Concerning this clone itself: Other nucleotide sequences in the sample specify the same CDR3. The J gene is TRBJ2-6, the V gene TRBV18; no reliable D call. Germline CDR1 KGHSH, CDR2 LQKENI. V was pared by 2 bases and J by 0 bases, with 5 bases between. The CDR3 has 15 amino acids. CDR3 region: CASSPGSSGANVLTF. The CDR3 DNA follows: TGTGCCAGCTCACCAGGAAGCTCTGGGGCCAACGTCCTGACTTTC.

The chain carries TRBV6-5 and TRBJ2-7, with TRBD1 matching 9 bases. Germline V gene data show CDR1 as MNHEY and CDR2 as SVGAGI. J gave up 0 bases and V 10 bases, and 10 bases lay outside the gene matches. The CDR3 loop spans 15 amino acids. This CDR3 reads CATLSGTGISYEQYF. CDR3 nucleotides: TGTGCCACCCTCTCCGGGACAGGGATCTCCTACGAGCAGTACTTC.

The chain couples TRBV19 to TRBJ1-6; D is perhaps TRBD1 (6 bases). CDR3 length: 14 residues. CDR1 is LNHDA, CDR2 SQIVND, per germline (reference sequence). V lost 1 base, J lost 7 bases, and 8 bases lay in between. The CDR3 loop reads CASSIAGANSPLHF. The DNA of the CDR3 is TGTGCCAGTAGTATAGCAGGGGCGAATTCACCCCTCCACTTT.

This clone has only a few counts. The V gene is TRBV5-1, the J gene TRBJ2-5; 10 bases match TRBD1. The CDR3 covers 14 residues. From germline, CDR1 is SGHRS and CDR2 YFSETQ. The ends lost 3 bases at V and 4 bases at J; junction bases unmatched: 3. Here the CDR3 reads CASSWDRGGETQYF. CDR3 nucleotides: TGCGCCAGCAGCTGGGACAGGGGAGGAGAGACCCAGTACTTC.